Included here is one TCR beta chain sequence, with context. This sample stems from a study of T cell changes during pregnancy in multiple sclerosis. Using immunoSEQ multiplex PCR, the repertoire was profiled, and TCRdb retains in-frame clones only, with some absent. The sample carries under 95,000 clones, 94% recorded once. This receptor was taken from a female donor in good health, enrolled as a control in a pregnancy study. Here the sequenced sample was peripheral blood, taken in the second trimester of pregnancy.

The CDR3 nucleotides read TGTGCCAGCAGCTTGCTGAGACAGGGGGTGTTCCACGAGCAGTACTTC. Protein: CASSLLRQGVFHEQYF. The chain uses TRBV11-2 and TRBJ2-7; 9 bases align to TRBD1. CDR3 length: 16 residues. J lost 5 bases, V lost 3 bases, and 11 bases had no gene match. Germline CDR1 reads SGHAT; CDR2 reads FQNNGV.